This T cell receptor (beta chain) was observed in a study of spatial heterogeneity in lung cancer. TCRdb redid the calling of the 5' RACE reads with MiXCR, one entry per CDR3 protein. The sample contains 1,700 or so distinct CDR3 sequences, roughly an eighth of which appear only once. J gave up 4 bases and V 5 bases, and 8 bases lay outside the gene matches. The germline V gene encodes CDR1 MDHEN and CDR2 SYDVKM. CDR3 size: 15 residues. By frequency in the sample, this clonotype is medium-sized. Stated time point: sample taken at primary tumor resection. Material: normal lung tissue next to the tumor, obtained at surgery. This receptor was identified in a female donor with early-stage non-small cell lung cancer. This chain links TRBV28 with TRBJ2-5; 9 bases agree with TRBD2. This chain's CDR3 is CASSTSTSGSETQYF. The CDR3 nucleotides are TGTGCCAGCAGTACATCGACTAGCGGATCAGAGACCCAGTACTTC.